This T cell receptor (beta chain) was identified during a study of graft-versus-host responses after intestinal transplantation. In regard to this clone: What it recognizes is unknown.

This CDR3 has 14 residues. Sequencing used immunoSEQ multiplex PCR; TCRdb keeps in-frame clones, though not all of them. The profile shows about 110,000 clones, about 87% of them singletons. V usage is TRBV1 and J usage is TRBJ1-2; whether TRBD1, the table's D call, matches the DNA was not checked. TRBV1 is a known pseudogene. Sample: unstimulated CD4+ T cells sorted from spleen or lymph node cells, taken before transplant. The clonotype originates from a human donor who was the organ donor for an intestinal transplant. This chain's CDR3 is CTSSQKGTVYGYTF. In nucleotides, the CDR3 is TGCACCAGCAGCCAAAAGGGGACAGTCTATGGCTACACCTTC.